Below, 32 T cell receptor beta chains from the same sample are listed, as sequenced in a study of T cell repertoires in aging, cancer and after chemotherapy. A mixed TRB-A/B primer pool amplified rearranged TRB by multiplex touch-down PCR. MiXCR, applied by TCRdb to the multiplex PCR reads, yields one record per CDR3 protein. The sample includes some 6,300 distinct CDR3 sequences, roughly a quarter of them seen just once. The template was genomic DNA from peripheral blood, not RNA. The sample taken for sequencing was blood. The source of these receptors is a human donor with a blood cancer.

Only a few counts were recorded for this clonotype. CDR3 residues: CSARAQANQPQHF. DNA of the CDR3: TGCAGTGCTAGAGCCCAGGCCAATCAGCCCCAGCATTTT. The V gene is TRBV20-1, the J gene TRBJ1-5; D remains unclear. The CDR3 spans 13 residues. V was clipped by 1 base and J by 3 bases, with 7 bases between them. CDR1 and CDR2 from the germline V gene are DFQATT and SNEGSKA (reference sequence).

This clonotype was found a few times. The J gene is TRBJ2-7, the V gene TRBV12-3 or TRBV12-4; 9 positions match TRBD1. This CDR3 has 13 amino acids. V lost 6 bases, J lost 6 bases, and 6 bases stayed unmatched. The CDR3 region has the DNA TGTGCCAGCAGCAGGGACAGGGAGGGCGAGCAGTACTTC. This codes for CASSRDREGEQYF.

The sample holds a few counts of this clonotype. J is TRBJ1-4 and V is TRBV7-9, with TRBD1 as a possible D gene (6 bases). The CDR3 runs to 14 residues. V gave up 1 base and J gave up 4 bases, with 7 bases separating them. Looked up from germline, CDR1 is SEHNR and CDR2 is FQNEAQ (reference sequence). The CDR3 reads CASSLGTVNEKLFF. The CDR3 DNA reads TGTGCCAGCAGCTTAGGGACAGTTAATGAAAAACTGTTTTTT.

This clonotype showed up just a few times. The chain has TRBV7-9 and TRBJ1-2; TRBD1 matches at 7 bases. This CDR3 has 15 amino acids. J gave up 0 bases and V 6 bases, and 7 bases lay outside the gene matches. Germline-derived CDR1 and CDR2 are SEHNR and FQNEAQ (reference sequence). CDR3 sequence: CASSPPGQTNYGYTF. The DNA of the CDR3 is TGTGCCAGCAGTCCTCCGGGACAGACTAACTATGGCTACACCTTC.

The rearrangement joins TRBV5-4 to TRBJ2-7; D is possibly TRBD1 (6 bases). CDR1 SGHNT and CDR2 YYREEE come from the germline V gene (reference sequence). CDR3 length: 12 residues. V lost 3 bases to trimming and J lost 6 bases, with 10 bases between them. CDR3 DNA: TGTGCCAGCAGCTATCAGGGGAGCGAGCAGTACTTC. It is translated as CASSYQGSEQYF.

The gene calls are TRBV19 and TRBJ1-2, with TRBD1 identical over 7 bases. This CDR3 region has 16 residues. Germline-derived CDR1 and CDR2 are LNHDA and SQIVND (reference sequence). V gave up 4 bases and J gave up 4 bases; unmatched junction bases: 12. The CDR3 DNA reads TGTGCCAGTAGTAGGGTCTCGACAGGGCCGGTCTATGGCTACACCTTC. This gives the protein CASSRVSTGPVYGYTF.

CDR3 protein: CASSLTPGTSGSSYNEQFF. The CDR3 region has the DNA TGTGCCAGCAGCTTAACGCCTGGGACTAGCGGGAGCTCCTACAATGAGCAGTTCTTC. This sequence joins TRBV11-3 and TRBJ2-1; TRBD2 agrees at 14 bases. V lost 2 bases, J lost 0 bases, and 6 bases stayed unmatched. The CDR3 is 19 amino acids. Germline-derived CDR1 and CDR2 are SGHNT and YENEEA.

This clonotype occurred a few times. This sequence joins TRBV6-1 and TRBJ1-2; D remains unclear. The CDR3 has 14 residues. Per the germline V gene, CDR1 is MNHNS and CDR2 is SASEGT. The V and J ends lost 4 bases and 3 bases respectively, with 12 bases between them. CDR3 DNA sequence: TGTGCCAGCAGTGGGGTGGCACTGGACTATGGCTACACCTTC. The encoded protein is CASSGVALDYGYTF.

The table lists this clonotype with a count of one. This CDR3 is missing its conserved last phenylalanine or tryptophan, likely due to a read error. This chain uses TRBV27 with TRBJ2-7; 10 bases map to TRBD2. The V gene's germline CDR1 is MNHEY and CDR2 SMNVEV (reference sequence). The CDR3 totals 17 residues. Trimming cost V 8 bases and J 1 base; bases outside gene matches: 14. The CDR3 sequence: CASSPLSTSGQSYEQYI. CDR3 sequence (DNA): TGTGCCAGCTCACCACTTTCGACTAGCGGGCAATCCTACGAGCAGTACATC.

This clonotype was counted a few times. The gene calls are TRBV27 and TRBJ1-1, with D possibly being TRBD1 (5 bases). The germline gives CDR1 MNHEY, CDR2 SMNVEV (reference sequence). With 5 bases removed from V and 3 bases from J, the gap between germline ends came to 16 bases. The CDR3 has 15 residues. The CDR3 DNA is TGTGCCAGCAGTCCGCCGGGACCCAAGTACACTGAAGCTTTCTTT. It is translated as CASSPPGPKYTEAFF.

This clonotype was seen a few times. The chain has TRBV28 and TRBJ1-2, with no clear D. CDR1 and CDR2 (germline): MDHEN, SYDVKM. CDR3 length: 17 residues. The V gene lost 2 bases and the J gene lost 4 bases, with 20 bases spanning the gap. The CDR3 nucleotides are TGTGCCAGCAGTTTAAGGGCGCCGGGCCAAGCGCTCTATGGCTACACCTTC. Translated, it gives CASSLRAPGQALYGYTF.

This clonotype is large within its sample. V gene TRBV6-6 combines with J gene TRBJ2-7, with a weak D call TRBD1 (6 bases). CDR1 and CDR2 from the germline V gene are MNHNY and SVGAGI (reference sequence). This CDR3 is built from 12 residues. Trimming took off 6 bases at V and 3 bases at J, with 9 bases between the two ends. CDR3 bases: TGTGCCAGCAGCATACAGGGCTACGAGCAGTACTTC. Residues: CASSIQGYEQYF.

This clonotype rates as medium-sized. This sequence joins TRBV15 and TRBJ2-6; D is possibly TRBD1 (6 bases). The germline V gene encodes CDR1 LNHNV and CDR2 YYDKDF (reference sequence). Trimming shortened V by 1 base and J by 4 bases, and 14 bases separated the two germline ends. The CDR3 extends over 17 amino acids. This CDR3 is CATSRGQTGSGANVLTF. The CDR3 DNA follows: TGTGCCACCAGCAGAGGACAGACAGGTTCCGGGGCCAACGTCCTGACTTTC. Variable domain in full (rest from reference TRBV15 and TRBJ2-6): DAMVIQNPRYQVTQFGKPVTLSCSQTLNHNVMYWYQQKSSQAPKLLFHYYDKDFNNEADTPDNFQSRRPNTSFCFLDIRSPGLGDTAMYLCATSRGQTGSGANVLTFGAGSRLTVL.

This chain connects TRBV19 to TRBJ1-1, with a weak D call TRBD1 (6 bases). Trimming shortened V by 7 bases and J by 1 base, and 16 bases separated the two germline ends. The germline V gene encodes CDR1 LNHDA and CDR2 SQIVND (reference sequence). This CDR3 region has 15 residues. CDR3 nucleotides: TGTGCCAGTACCCGAGCAGGACAGCCGAACACTGAAGCTTTCTTT. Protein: CASTRAGQPNTEAFF.

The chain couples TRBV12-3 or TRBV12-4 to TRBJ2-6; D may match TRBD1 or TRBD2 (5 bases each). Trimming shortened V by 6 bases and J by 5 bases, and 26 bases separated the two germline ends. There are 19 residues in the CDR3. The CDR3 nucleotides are TGTGCCAGCAGAGATGCCCGGGGCAGTGAAACGACGAGGGCCAACGTCCTGACTTTC. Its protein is CASRDARGSETTRANVLTF.

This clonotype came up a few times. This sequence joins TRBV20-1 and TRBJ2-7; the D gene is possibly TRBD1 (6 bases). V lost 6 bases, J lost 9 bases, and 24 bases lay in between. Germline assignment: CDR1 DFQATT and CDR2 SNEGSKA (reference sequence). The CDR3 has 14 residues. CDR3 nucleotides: TGCAGTGCAACTACAGGGTTTGAGAAGAATGGGCAGTACTTC. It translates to CSATTGFEKNGQYF.

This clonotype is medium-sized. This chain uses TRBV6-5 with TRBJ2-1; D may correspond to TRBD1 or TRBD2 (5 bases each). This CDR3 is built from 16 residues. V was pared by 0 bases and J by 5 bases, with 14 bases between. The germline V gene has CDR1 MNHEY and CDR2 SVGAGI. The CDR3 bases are TGTGCCAGCAGTTACTCGACTGGGGACCACCACAATGAGCAGTTCTTC. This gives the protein CASSYSTGDHHNEQFF.

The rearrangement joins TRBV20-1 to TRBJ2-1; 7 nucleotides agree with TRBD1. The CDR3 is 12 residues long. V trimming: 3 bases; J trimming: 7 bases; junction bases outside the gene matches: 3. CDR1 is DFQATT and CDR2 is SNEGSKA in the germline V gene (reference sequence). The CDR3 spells CSARTGWNEQFF. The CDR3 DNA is TGCAGTGCTAGGACAGGGTGGAATGAGCAGTTCTTC.

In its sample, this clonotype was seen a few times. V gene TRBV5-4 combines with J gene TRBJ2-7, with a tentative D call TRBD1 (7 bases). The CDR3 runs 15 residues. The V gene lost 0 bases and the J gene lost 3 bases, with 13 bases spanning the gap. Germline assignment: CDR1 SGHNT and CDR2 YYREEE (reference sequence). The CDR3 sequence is CASSLGGGGIYEQYF. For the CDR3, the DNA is TGTGCCAGCAGCTTGGGAGGAGGGGGCATCTACGAGCAGTACTTC.

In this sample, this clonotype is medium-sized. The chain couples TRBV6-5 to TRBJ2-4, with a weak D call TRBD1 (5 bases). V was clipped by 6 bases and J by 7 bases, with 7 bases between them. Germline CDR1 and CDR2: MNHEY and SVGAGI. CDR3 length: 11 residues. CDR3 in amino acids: CASRQGNIQYF. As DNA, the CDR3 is TGTGCCAGCAGGCAGGGCAACATTCAGTACTTC.

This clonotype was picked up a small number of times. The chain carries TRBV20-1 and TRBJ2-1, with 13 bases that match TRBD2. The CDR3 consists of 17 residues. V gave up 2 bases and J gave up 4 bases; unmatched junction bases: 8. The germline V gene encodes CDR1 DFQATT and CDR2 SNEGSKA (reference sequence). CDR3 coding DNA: TGCAGTGCTAGATCTACTAGCGGGAGGGGAAATTACAATGAGCAGTTCTTC. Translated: CSARSTSGRGNYNEQFF.

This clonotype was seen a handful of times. The CDR3 coding sequence is TGTGCCAGCTCACCAGGCAGCTTCAATCAGCCCCAGCATTTT. Translation: CASSPGSFNQPQHF. V and J are TRBV18 and TRBJ1-5; no definite D call. Trimming cost V 2 bases and J 3 bases, with 8 bases left between them. CDR1 KGHSH and CDR2 LQKENI come from the germline V gene. This CDR3 contains 14 residues.

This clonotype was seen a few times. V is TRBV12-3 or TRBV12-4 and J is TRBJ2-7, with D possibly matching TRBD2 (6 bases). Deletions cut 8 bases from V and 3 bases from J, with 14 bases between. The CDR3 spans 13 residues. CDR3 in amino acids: CASSEGAGYEQYF. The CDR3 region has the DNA TGTGCCAGCTCGGAGGGCGCCGGCTACGAGCAGTACTTC.

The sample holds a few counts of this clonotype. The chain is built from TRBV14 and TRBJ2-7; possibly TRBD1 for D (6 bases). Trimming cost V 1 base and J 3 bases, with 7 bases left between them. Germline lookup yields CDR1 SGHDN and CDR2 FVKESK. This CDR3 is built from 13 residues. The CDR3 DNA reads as TGTGCCAGCAGCCAAGTGGACAGCTACGAGCAGTACTTC. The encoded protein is CASSQVDSYEQYF.

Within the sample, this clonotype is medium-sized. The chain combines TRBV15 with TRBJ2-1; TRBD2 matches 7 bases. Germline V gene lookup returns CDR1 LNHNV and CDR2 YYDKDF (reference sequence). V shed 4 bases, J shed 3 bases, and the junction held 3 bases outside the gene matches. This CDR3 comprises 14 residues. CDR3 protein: CATSNRDYYNEQFF. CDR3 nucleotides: TGTGCCACCAGCAACCGGGACTACTACAATGAGCAGTTCTTC.

CDR3 amino acids: CSALRASVFTDTQYF. The CDR3 DNA follows: TGCAGCGCTTTGAGGGCTAGCGTTTTCACAGATACGCAGTATTTT. This rearrangement joins TRBV29-1 to TRBJ2-3, with a weak D call TRBD2 (6 bases). The CDR3 runs 15 residues. V gave up 7 bases and J gave up 2 bases, with 19 bases separating them. Germline CDR1 is SQVTM and CDR2 is ANQGSEA.

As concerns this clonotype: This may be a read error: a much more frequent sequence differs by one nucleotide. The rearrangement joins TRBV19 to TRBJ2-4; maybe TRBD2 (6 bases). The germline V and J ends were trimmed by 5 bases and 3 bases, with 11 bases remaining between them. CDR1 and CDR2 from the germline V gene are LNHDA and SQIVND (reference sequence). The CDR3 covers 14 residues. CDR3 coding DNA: TGTGCCAGTAGTGGGGGGAGAGGCAAAAACATTCAGTACTTC. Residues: CASSGGRGKNIQYF.

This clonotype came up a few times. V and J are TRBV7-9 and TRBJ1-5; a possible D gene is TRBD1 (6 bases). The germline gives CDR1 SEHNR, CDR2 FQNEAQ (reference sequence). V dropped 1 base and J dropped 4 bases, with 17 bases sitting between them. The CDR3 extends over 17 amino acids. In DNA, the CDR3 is TGTGCCAGCAGCTTAGGGGGCGTAGGACAGAGTAATCAGCCCCAGCATTTT. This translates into CASSLGGVGQSNQPQHF.

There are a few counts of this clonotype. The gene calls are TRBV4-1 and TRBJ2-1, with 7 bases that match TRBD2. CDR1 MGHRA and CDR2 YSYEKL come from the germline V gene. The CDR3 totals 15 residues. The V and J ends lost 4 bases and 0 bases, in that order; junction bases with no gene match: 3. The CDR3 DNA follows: TGCGCCAGCAGCCTGCGGGAGTACTCCTACAATGAGCAGTTCTTC. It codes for CASSLREYSYNEQFF.

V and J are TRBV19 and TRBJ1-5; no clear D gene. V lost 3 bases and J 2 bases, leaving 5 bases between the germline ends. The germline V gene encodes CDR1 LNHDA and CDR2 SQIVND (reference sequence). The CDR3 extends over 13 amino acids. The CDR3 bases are TGTGCCAGTAGTATCCCAGGCAATCAGCCCCAGCATTTT. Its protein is CASSIPGNQPQHF.

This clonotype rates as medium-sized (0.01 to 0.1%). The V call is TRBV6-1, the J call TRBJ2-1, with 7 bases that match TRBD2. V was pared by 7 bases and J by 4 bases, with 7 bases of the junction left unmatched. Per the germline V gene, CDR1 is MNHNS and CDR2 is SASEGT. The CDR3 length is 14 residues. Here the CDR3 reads CASISGTTYNEQFF. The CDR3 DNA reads TGTGCCAGCATAAGCGGGACTACATACAATGAGCAGTTCTTC.

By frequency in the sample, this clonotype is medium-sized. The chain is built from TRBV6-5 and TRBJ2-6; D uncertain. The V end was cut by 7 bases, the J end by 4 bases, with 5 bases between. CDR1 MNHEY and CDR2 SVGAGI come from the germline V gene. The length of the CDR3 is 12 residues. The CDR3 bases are TGTGCCAGCATCTCGGGGGCCAACGTCCTGACTTTC. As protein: CASISGANVLTF.